This TCR beta chain was identified in a study of regulatory T cells in long-lasting Graves disease. Findings of the study overall: In persistent patients, shared public clonotypes (under 3,000) outnumbered those in new patients (around 1,000).

A word on this clonotype: The antigen is undetermined.

Time point denoted: persistent/refractory GD, antithyroid drugs over 5 years with positive TRAb. After RNA was extracted from PBMCs, the TCR library was made from it. In Xi'an, China, an endocrinology department was the source of patients. Libraries of TCR beta came from iRepertoire HTBI primers plus Arm-PCR of CDR3 regions. TCRdb itself ran the multiplex PCR reads through MiXCR, one entry per CDR3 protein. The table records 400,000 to 600,000 distinct CDR3 sequences, roughly 21% of them present only once. The sequence came from a female donor with Graves disease. Sequenced here: peripheral blood mononuclear cells (PBMCs), sampled when the disease was refractory, from a patient treated with antithyroid drugs.

Written as DNA, the CDR3 is TGTGCCAGCAGCCTCTCGGGGGGGCGCACCGGGGAGCTGTTTTTT. Amino acid sequence: CASSLSGGRTGELFF. This chain joins TRBV9 and TRBJ2-2; 8 positions match TRBD2. Germline trimming cut 4 bases from V and 4 bases from J; bases unmatched to any gene: 6. From germline, CDR1 is SGDLS and CDR2 YYNGEE. CDR3 size: 15 residues. The whole variable domain, remainder taken from reference TRBV9 and TRBJ2-2, is DSGVTQTPKHLITATGQRVTLRCSPRSGDLSVYWYQQSLDQGLQFLIQYYNGEERAKGNILERFSAQQFPDLHSELNLSSLELGDSALYFCASSLSGGRTGELFFGEGSRLTVL.